Reported below is one T cell receptor (beta chain). The V end lost 5 bases, the J end lost 1 base, and 11 bases lay between the germline ends. Germline V gene lookup returns CDR1 SGHTA and CDR2 FQGNSA. The CDR3 totals 14 residues. The data derive from a study of blood T cell repertoires in COVID-19. Some clones are missing from TCRdb's copy, which holds only in-frame ones; the method was immunoSEQ multiplex PCR. Counted here are about 350,000 clones, roughly 89% occurring once; the ten biggest clones make up approximately 9.4%. The sequence was obtained from a man younger than 40 with COVID-19, enrolled during active disease. Sequenced sample: peripheral blood. The J gene is TRBJ1-1, the V gene TRBV7-2; D possibly corresponds to TRBD1 (5 bases). Here the CDR3 reads CASSILQGNTEAFF. CDR3 nucleotides: TGTGCCAGCAGCATACTCCAGGGGAACACTGAAGCTTTCTTT. Variable domain in full (rest from reference TRBV7-2 and TRBJ1-1): GAGVSQSPSNKVTEKGKDVELRCDPISGHTALYWYRQSLGQGLEFLIYFQGNSAPDKSGLPSDRFSAERTGGSVSTLTIQRTQQEDSAVYLCASSILQGNTEAFFGQGTRLTVV.